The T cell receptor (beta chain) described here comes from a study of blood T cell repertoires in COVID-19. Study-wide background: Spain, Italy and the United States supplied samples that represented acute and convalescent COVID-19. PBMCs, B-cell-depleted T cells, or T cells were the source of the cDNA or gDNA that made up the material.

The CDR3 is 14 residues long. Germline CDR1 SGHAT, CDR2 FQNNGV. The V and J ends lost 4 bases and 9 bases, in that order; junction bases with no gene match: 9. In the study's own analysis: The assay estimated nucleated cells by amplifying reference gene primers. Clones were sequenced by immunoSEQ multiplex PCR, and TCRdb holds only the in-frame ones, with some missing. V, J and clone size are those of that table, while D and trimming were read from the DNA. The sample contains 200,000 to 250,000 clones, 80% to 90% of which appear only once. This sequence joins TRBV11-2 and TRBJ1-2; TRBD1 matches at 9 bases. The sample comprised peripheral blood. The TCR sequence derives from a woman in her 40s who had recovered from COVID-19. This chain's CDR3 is CASSSGQGSRSYTF. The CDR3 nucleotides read TGTGCCAGCAGCTCGGGACAGGGAAGTCGTAGCTACACCTTC.